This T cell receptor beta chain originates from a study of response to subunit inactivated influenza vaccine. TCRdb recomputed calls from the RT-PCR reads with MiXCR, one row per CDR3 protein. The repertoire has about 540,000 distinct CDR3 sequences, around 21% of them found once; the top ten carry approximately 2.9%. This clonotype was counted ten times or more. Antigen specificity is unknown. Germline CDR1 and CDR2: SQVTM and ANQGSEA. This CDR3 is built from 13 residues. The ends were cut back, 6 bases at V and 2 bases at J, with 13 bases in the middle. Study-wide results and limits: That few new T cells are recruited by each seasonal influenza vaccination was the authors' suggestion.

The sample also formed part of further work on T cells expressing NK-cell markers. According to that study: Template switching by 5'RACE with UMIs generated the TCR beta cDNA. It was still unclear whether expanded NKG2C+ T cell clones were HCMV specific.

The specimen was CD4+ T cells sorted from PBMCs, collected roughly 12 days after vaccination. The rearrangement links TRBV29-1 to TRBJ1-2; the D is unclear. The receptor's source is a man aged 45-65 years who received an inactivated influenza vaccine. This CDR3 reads CSVKNATNYGYTF. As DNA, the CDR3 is TGCAGCGTGAAAAACGCAACCAACTATGGCTACACCTTC.